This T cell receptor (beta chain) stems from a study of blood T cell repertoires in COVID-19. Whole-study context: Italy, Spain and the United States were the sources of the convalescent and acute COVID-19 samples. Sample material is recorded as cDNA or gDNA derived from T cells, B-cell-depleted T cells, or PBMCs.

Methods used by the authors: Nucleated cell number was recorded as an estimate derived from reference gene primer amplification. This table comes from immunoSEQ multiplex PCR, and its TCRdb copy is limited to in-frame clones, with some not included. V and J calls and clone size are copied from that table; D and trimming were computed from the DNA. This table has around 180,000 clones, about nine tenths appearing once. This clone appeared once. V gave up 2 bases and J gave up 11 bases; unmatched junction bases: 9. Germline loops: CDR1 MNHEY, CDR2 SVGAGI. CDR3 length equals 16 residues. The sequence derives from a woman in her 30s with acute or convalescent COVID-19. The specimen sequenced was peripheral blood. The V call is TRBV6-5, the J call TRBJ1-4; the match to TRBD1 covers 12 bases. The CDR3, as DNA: TGTGCCAGCAGTTACCTCCGGGACAGGGGGCCATCGAAACTGTTTTTT. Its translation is CASSYLRDRGPSKLFF.